In this sample, the clone carrying this T cell receptor (beta chain) turned up once. Antigen: not known. The V gene's germline CDR1 is SGHDT and CDR2 YYEEEE. The V gene lost 5 bases and the J gene lost 4 bases, with 13 bases spanning the gap. The CDR3 length is 14 residues. The data stem from a study of PD-L1 blockade in urothelial cancer. Overall study: Male sex and bladder-origin urothelial cancer characterized about 85% of the 29 patients. Study-wide points: Durable-benefit patients had greater expansion of tumor-associated blood clones at 3 weeks.

Indicated time point: pretreatment peripheral blood. Only in-frame clones appear in the TCRdb table, and some are missing; sequencing was by immunoSEQ multiplex PCR. Altogether about 72,000 clones are present, approximately 83% being singletons, with the ten largest covering about 15%. V gene TRBV5-6 combines with J gene TRBJ1-3; D may be TRBD1 (5 bases). Sequenced material: PBMCs, taken around atezolizumab (anti-PD-L1) treatment. This clonotype was obtained from a man in his 60s with urothelial cancer. CDR3 region: CASSPRGQGNTIYF. For the CDR3, the DNA is TGTGCCAGCAGTCCCCGTGGACAAGGAAACACCATATATTTT.